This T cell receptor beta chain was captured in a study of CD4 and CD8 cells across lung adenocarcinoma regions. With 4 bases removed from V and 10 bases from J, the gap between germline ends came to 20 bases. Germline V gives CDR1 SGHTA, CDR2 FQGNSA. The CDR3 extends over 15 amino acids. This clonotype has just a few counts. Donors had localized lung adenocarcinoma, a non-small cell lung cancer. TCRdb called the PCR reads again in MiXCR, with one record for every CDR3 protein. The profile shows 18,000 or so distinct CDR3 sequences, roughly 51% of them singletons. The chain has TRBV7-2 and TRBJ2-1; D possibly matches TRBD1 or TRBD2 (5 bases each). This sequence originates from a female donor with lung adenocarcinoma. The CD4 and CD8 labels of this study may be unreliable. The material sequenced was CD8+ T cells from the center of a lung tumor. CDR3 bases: TGTGCCAGCAGCTGGACGGACGGGGCCTCCTACGAGCAGTTCTTC. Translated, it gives CASSWTDGASYEQFF. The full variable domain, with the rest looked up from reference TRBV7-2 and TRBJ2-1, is GAGVSQSPSNKVTEKGKDVELRCDPISGHTALYWYRQSLGQGLEFLIYFQGNSAPDKSGLPSDRFSAERTGGSVSTLTIQRTQQEDSAVYLCASSWTDGASYEQFFGPGTRLTVL.